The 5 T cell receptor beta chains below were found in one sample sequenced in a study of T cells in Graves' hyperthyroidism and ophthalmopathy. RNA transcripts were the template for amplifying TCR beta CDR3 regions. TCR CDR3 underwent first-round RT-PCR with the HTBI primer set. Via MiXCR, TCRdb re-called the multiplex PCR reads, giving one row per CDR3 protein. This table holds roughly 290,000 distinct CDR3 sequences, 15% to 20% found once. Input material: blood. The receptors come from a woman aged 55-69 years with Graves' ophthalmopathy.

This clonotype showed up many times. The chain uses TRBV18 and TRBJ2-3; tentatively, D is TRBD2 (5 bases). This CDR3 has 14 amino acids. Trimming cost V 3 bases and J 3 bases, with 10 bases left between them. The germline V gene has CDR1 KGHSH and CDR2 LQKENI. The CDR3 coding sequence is TGTGCCAGCTCACCCCTAAGGAGGACAGATACGCAGTATTTT. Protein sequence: CASSPLRRTDTQYF.

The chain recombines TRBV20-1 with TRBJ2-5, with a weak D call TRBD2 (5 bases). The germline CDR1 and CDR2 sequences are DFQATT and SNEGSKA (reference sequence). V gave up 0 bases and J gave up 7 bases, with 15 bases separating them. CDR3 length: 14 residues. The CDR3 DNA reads TGCAGTGCTAGAGATCGGCGGGTGCGAGGGACCCAGTACTTC. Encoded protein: CSARDRRVRGTQYF.

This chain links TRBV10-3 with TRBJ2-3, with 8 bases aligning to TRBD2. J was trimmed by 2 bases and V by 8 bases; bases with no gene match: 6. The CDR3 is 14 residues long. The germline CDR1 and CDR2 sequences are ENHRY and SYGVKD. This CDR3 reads CAISTSGNTDTQYF. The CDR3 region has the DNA TGTGCCATCTCAACTAGCGGAAACACAGATACGCAGTATTTT.

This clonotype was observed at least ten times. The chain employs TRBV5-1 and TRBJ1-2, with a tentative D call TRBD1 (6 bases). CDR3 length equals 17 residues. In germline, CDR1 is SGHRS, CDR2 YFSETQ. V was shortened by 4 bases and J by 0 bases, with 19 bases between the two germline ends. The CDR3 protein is CASSPRQALMTNYGYTF. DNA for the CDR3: TGCGCCAGCAGCCCCCGACAGGCCTTAATGACTAACTATGGCTACACCTTC.

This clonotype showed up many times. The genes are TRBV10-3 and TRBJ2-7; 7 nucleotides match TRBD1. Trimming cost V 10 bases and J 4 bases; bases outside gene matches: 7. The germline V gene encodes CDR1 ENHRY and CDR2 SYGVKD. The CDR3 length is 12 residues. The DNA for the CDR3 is TGTGCCACCGGACAGGCGGCGTACGAGCAGTACTTC. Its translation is CATGQAAYEQYF.